This T cell receptor (beta chain) was sequenced in a study of T cell changes during pregnancy in multiple sclerosis. This clone showed up just once. Profiling relied on immunoSEQ multiplex PCR, and the TCRdb table lists in-frame clones only, not all of them. The profile shows around 95,000 clones, approximately 90% of them singletons. CDR3 length: 14 residues. Germline V gives CDR1 SEHNR, CDR2 FQNEAQ (reference sequence). The V and J ends lost 2 bases and 1 base respectively, with 8 bases between them. Material: peripheral blood, obtained after pregnancy. This TCR derives from a female donor in good health, enrolled as a control in a pregnancy study. The J gene is TRBJ1-1, the V gene TRBV7-9; D is perhaps TRBD1 (6 bases). CDR3 region: CASSLRGTNTEAFF. Written as DNA, the CDR3 is TGTGCCAGCAGCTTAAGGGGGACGAACACTGAAGCTTTCTTT.